Here is one T cell receptor (beta chain) with its context. The germline V gene has CDR1 LNHDA and CDR2 SQIVND (reference sequence). The CDR3 length is 15 residues. V gave up 4 bases and J gave up 4 bases; unmatched junction bases: 9. This entry comes from a study of OX40 agonist ivuxolimab in advanced cancers. Study summary: An agonistic anti-OX40 (CD134) antibody, ivuxolimab, was used to treat the patients. Earlier anti-PD-1, anti-PD-L1 or anti-CTLA-4 therapy was permitted; roughly 42% had received some.

Sequencing used immunoSEQ multiplex PCR; TCRdb keeps in-frame clones, though not all of them. The profile shows around 53,000 clones, around 84% of them singletons. The V and J genes are TRBV19 and TRBJ2-5; 7 bases are shared with TRBD1. This specimen consisted of CD4+ or CD8+ T cells sorted from blood, obtained in a trial of the OX40 agonist ivuxolimab. This sequence originates from an adult with an advanced solid tumor such as melanoma, head and neck, liver or kidney cancer. The CDR3 is CASSNRGAGGETQYF. The CDR3 nucleotides are TGTGCCAGTAGTAACAGGGGTGCAGGAGGAGAGACCCAGTACTTC.